Each of the 18 T cell receptor beta chains below was sequenced from the same sample in a study of beta chain features in type 1 diabetes. No antigens are known for them. Sequenced material consisted of expressed TCRB transcripts (all of the isolated RNA was reverse transcribed). Assay used: immunoSEQ multiplex PCR; TCRdb lists only in-frame clones, some missing. This sample has some 350,000 clones, with around 9.6% found just once. Notes on the study in general: Shortening that was moderate but significant affected the TCRB CDR3s of Type 1 diabetes patients in all four CD4+ subsets.

Sequencing was performed on central memory CD4+ T cells from blood. These receptors all come from a man under 40 with type 1 diabetes.

The gene calls are TRBV5-1 and TRBJ2-7; 7 nucleotides line up with TRBD1. The V gene end was trimmed by 10 bases and the J gene end by 5 bases; junction bases not matched to a gene: 12. The CDR3 is 13 residues long. Germline loops: CDR1 SGHRS, CDR2 YFSETQ. The CDR3 bases are TGCGCCTCCCAACAGGGGAATTCGGACGAGCAGTACTTC. The encoded protein is CASQQGNSDEQYF.

This clone came up a few times. The genes are TRBV7-9 and TRBJ2-3, with a weak D call TRBD2 (6 bases). Germline CDR1 reads SEHNR; CDR2 reads FQNEAQ (reference sequence). This CDR3 is built from 14 residues. V was clipped by 4 bases and J by 5 bases, with 13 bases between them. The CDR3 loop is CASSWGEAGDTQYF. The CDR3 nucleotides are TGTGCCAGCAGCTGGGGGGAGGCAGGAGATACGCAGTATTTT.

At least ten counts were recorded for this clone. The J gene is TRBJ2-6, the V gene TRBV29-1; D perhaps matches TRBD1 (5 bases). Germline lookup yields CDR1 SQVTM and CDR2 ANQGSEA. Deletions cut 0 bases from V and 12 bases from J, with 12 bases between. The CDR3 extends over 13 amino acids. This CDR3 reads CSVEDRVKRVLTF. The CDR3 nucleotides are TGCAGCGTTGAAGACAGGGTCAAGCGCGTCCTGACTTTC.

The V and J genes are TRBV5-1 and TRBJ2-1; TRBD1 agrees at 8 bases. The CDR3 totals 13 residues. Losses at the gene ends were 4 bases for V and 6 bases for J; bases not matched to a gene: 3. Germline V gene sequence: CDR1 SGHRS, CDR2 YFSETQ. The chain's CDR3 is CASSPGQGNEQFF. The CDR3 DNA is TGCGCCAGCAGCCCCGGACAGGGCAATGAGCAGTTCTTC.

The chain has TRBV4-1 and TRBJ2-6; D is possibly TRBD2 (5 bases). Germline V CDR1 and CDR2: MGHRA, YSYEKL. Trimming took off 0 bases at V and 0 bases at J, with 12 bases between the two ends. The CDR3 runs 18 residues. CDR3 sequence (DNA): TGCGCCAGCAGCCAAGAGAATAGCGTAAGCTCTGGGGCCAACGTCCTGACTTTC. This translates into CASSQENSVSSGANVLTF.

This clone has just a few counts. The rearrangement uses TRBV9 and TRBJ1-3; maybe TRBD1 (6 bases). V lost 4 bases to trimming and J lost 0 bases, with 14 bases between them. Germline V gives CDR1 SGDLS, CDR2 YYNGEE. CDR3 length: 16 amino acids. CDR3 sequence (DNA): TGTGCCAGCAGCTCGGGGGGGCAGAGCTCTGGAAACACCATATATTTT. Protein product: CASSSGGQSSGNTIYF.

This clone was recorded a few times. Other DNA sequences within the sample encode an identical CDR3. The rearrangement links TRBV28 to TRBJ2-7; D is ambiguous. Looked up from germline, CDR1 is MDHEN and CDR2 is SYDVKM. Trimming took off 4 bases at V and 0 bases at J, with 4 bases between the two ends. This CDR3 has 12 amino acids. The DNA of the CDR3 is TGTGCCAGCAGTTCAAGCTCCTACGAGCAGTACTTC. Translating gives CASSSSSYEQYF. Full variable domain (missing parts from reference TRBV28 and TRBJ2-7): DVKVTQSSRYLVKRTGEKVFLECVQDMDHENMFWYRQDPGLGLRLIYFSYDVKMKEKGDIPEGYSVSREKKERFSLILESASTNQTSMYLCASSSSSYEQYFGPGTRLTVT.

This clone was counted between two and nine times. V is TRBV5-1 and J is TRBJ2-7; D perhaps matches TRBD1 (6 bases). The CDR3 sequence is 14 residues long. Per the germline V gene, CDR1 is SGHRS and CDR2 is YFSETQ. The V end lost 0 bases, the J end lost 5 bases, and 12 bases lay between the germline ends. CDR3 DNA: TGCGCCAGCAGCTTGGCCACAGGGTCCCACGAGCAGTACTTC. Amino acids: CASSLATGSHEQYF.

This clone was counted a few times. V is TRBV5-1 and J is TRBJ2-5, with D unresolved. The V gene's germline CDR1 is SGHRS and CDR2 YFSETQ. This CDR3 region has 11 residues. V lost 3 bases to trimming and J lost 4 bases, with 4 bases between them. The DNA of the CDR3 is TGCGCCAGCAGCTCGGGAGAGACCCAGTACTTC. Amino acids: CASSSGETQYF.

This chain connects TRBV7-6 to TRBJ2-5, with 8 bases lining up with TRBD2. The J segment lost 1 base and the V segment lost 5 bases, leaving 6 bases of the junction unmatched. CDR3 length: 15 residues. From germline, CDR1 is SGHVS and CDR2 FNYEAQ. The CDR3 DNA reads as TGTGCCAGCAGCGATCGCGGGACTAGCCAAGAGACCCAGTACTTC. It translates to CASSDRGTSQETQYF.

Ten or more counts support this clone. The J gene is TRBJ2-1, the V gene TRBV28; 8 nucleotides line up with TRBD2. CDR3 length: 17 amino acids. Germline lookup yields CDR1 MDHEN and CDR2 SYDVKM. V was pared by 6 bases and J by 3 bases, with 13 bases of the junction left unmatched. CDR3 sequence reads: CASSLASGSQSYNEQFF. The CDR3 bases are TGTGCCAGCAGCTTGGCAAGCGGGAGCCAGAGCTACAATGAGCAGTTCTTC.

This clone was observed a handful of times. This chain connects TRBV27 to TRBJ1-1, with D hard to call. CDR3 length equals 13 residues. Deletions cut 7 bases from V and 0 bases from J, with 9 bases between. Germline CDR1 reads MNHEY; CDR2 reads SMNVEV (reference sequence). The CDR3 here is CASTDGVNTEAFF. In DNA form, the CDR3 reads TGTGCCAGCACCGACGGAGTGAACACTGAAGCTTTCTTT.

The sample holds a few counts of this clone. The chain carries TRBV5-1 and TRBJ2-7; D not certain. CDR3 length: 13 amino acids. The V gene lost 0 bases and the J gene lost 0 bases, with 4 bases spanning the gap. Germline CDR1 reads SGHRS; CDR2 reads YFSETQ. CDR3 in amino acids: CASSLEVSYEQYF. Written as DNA, the CDR3 is TGCGCCAGCAGCTTGGAAGTCTCCTACGAGCAGTACTTC.

This rearrangement joins TRBV2 to TRBJ1-4; 7 bases align to TRBD1. Losses at the gene ends were 8 bases for V and 2 bases for J; bases not matched to a gene: 5. Germline CDR1 SNHLY, CDR2 FYNNEI. The CDR3 length is 14 residues. The CDR3 reads CASGLQGTNEKLFF. The CDR3 bases are TGTGCCAGCGGTTTACAGGGGACTAATGAAAAACTGTTTTTT. Full variable domain (outside the CDR3, taken from reference TRBV2 and TRBJ1-4): EPEVTQTPSHQVTQMGQEVILRCVPISNHLYFYWYRQILGQKVEFLVSFYNNEISEKSEIFDDQFSVERPDGSNFTLKIRSTKLEDSAMYFCASGLQGTNEKLFFGSGTQLSVL.

The chain recombines TRBV6-1 with TRBJ1-5, with unresolved D. V was shortened by 2 bases and J by 0 bases, with 14 bases between the two germline ends. This CDR3 spans 17 amino acids. In germline, CDR1 is MNHNS, CDR2 SASEGT. CDR3 protein: CASSEFNRGFSNQPQHF. In nucleotides, the CDR3 is TGTGCCAGCAGTGAATTTAACCGAGGGTTTAGCAATCAGCCCCAGCATTTT.

This clone was detected a few times. The CDR3, as DNA: TGTGCCAGCAGCTCCAAGGGACTGCCGGGAAACTATGGCTACACCTTC. It translates to CASSSKGLPGNYGYTF. The V and J genes are TRBV11-2 and TRBJ1-2, with D perhaps TRBD1 (5 bases). Per the germline V gene, CDR1 is SGHAT and CDR2 is FQNNGV. The CDR3 totals 16 residues. V lost 4 bases to trimming and J lost 2 bases, with 17 bases between them.

A few counts support this clone. A read error may produce the germline difference seen at one junction end. Here the CDR3 DNA reads TGTGCCAGCAGTGAAGGGGAGGGAAGCAGGGGGCACTTC. This gives the protein CASSEGEGSRGHF. This chain links TRBV6-1 with TRBJ2-5, with D perhaps matching TRBD1 (8 bases). CDR1 is MNHNS and CDR2 is SASEGT in the germline V gene. CDR3 length: 13 amino acids.

This clone has a count of ten or more. This sequence joins TRBV27 and TRBJ2-7; 8 bases map to TRBD2. Germline V CDR1 and CDR2: MNHEY, SMNVEV (reference sequence). The CDR3 runs to 19 residues. Losses at the gene ends were 0 bases for V and 2 bases for J; bases not matched to a gene: 15. CDR3 amino acids: CASSLSAPFTSGYPYEQYF. CDR3 bases: TGTGCCAGCAGTTTATCCGCCCCATTCACTAGCGGATACCCCTACGAGCAGTACTTC.